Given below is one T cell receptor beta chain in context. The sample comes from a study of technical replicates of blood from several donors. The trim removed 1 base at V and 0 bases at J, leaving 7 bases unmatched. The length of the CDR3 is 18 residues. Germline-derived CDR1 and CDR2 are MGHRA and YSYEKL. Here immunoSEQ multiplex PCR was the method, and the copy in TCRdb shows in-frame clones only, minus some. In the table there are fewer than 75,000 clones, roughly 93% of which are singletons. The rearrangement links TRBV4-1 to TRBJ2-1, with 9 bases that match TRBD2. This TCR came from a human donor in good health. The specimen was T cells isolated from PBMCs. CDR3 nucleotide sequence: TGCGCCAGCAGCCAAGGGGAGCCACTAGCGGGCTCCTACAATGAGCAGTTCTTC. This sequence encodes CASSQGEPLAGSYNEQFF.